This T cell receptor (beta chain) stems from a study of post-analysis software for immune sequencing data. Across the study: The disease courses covered relapsing-remitting, secondary progressive and progressive-relapsing multiple sclerosis.

Tagging with unique molecular identifiers was a feature of the TCR beta cDNA libraries. Each batch of about 1 to 11 million T cells produced some 500,000 cDNA molecules. Each CDR3 protein is one row after TCRdb ran MiXCR on the PCR reads. The sample includes roughly 700,000 distinct CDR3 sequences, less than 35% of them seen just once. V was shortened by 4 bases and J by 6 bases, with 11 bases between the two germline ends. The germline gives CDR1 SGDLS, CDR2 YYNGEE. This CDR3 spans 13 amino acids. Study-wide points: Among multiple sclerosis patients, normalized Chao1 diversity was significantly below that of controls. When patients were compared with controls, 5 or 6 TRBV segments were more frequent, TRBV5-6, TRBV5-1 and TRBV20-1 among them.

This clonotype turned up a few times. No antigen is known for it. Specimen: blood. V is TRBV9 and J is TRBJ2-1; unclear D gene. This TCR was sampled from a girl aged 5 to 17 with multiple sclerosis. In DNA, the CDR3 is TGTGCCAGCAGCAGAGAGGCGGTCAATGAGCAGTTCTTC. It yields the protein CASSREAVNEQFF.